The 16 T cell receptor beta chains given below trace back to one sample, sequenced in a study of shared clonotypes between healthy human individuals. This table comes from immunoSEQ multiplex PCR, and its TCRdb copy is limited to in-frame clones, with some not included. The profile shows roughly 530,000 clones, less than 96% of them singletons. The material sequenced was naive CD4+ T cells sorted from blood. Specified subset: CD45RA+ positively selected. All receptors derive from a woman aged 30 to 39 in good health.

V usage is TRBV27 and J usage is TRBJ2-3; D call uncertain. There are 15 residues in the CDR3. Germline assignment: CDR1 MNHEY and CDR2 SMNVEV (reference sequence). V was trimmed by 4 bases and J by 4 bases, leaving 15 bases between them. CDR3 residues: CASSSPGPLPDTQYF. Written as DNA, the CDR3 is TGTGCCAGCAGTTCACCGGGCCCCCTCCCAGATACGCAGTATTTT.

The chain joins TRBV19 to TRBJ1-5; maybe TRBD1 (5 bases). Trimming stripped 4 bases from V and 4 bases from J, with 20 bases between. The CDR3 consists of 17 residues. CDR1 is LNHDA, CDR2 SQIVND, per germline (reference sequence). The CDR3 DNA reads TGTGCCAGTAGTACTTACCTGGCCCAGGGAGGGAATCAGCCCCAGCATTTT. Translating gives CASSTYLAQGGNQPQHF.

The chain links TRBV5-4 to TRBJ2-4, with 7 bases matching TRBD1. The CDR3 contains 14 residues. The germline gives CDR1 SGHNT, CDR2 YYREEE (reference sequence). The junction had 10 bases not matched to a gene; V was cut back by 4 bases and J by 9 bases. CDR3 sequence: CASSGQARSGIQYF. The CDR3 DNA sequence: TGTGCCAGCAGCGGACAGGCCCGTTCGGGCATTCAGTACTTC.

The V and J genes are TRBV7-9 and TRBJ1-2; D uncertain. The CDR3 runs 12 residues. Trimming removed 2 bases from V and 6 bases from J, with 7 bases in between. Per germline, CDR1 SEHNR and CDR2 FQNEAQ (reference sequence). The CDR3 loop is CASSLHADGYTF. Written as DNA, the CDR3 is TGTGCCAGCAGCTTACATGCCGATGGCTACACCTTC.

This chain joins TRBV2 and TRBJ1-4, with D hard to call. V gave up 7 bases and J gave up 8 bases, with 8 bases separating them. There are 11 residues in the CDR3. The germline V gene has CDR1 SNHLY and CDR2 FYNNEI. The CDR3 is CASKQQEKLFF. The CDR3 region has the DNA TGTGCCAGCAAACAACAGGAAAAACTGTTTTTT.

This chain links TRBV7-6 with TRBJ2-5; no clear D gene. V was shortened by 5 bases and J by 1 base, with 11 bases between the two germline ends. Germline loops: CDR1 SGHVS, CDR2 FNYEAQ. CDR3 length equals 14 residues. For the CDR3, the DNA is TGTGCCAGCAGCCAAAGCTATTCCCAAGAGACCCAGTACTTC. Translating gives CASSQSYSQETQYF. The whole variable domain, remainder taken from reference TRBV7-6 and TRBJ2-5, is GAGVSQSPRYKVTKRGQDVALRCDPISGHVSLYWYRQALGQGPEFLTYFNYEAQQDKSGLPNDRFSAERPEGSISTLTIQRTEQRDSAMYRCASSQSYSQETQYFGPGTRLLVL.

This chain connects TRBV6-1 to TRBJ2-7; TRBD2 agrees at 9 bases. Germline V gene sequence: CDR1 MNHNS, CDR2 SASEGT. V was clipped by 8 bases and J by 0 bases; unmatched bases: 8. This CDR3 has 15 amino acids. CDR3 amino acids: CASGAFSGSSYEQYF. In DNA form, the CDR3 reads TGTGCCAGCGGGGCATTTAGCGGGAGCTCCTACGAGCAGTACTTC.

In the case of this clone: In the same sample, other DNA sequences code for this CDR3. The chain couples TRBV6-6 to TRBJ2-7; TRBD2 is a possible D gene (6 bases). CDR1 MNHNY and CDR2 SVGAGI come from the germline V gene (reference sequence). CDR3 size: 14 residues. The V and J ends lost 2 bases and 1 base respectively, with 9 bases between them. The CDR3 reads CASSYGGISYEQYF. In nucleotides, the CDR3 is TGTGCCAGCAGTTACGGGGGGATATCCTACGAGCAGTACTTC.

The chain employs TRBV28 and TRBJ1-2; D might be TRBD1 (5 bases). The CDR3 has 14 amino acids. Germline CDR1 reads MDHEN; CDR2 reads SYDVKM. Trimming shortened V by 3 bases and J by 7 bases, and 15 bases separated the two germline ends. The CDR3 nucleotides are TGTGCCAGCAGTTTGATTGCAGGGCTCTCTGGCTACACCTTC. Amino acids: CASSLIAGLSGYTF.

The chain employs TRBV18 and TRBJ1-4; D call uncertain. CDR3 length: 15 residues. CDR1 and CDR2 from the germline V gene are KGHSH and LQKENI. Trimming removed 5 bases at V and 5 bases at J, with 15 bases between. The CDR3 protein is CASSTSPGSNEKLFF. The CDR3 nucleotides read TGTGCCAGCTCAACCTCACCCGGGTCGAATGAAAAACTGTTTTTT. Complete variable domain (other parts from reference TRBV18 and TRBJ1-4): NAGVMQNPRHLVRRRGQEARLRCSPMKGHSHVYWYRQLPEEGLKFMVYLQKENIIDESGMPKERFSAEFPKEGPSILRIQQVVRGDSAAYFCASSTSPGSNEKLFFGSGTQLSVL.

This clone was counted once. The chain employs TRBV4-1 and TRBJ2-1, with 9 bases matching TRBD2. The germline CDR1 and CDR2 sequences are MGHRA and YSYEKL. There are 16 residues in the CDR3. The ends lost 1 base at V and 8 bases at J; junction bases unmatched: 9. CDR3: CASSQATGTSLYEQFF. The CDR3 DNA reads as TGCGCCAGCAGCCAAGCGACCGGGACTAGCTTATATGAGCAGTTCTTC.

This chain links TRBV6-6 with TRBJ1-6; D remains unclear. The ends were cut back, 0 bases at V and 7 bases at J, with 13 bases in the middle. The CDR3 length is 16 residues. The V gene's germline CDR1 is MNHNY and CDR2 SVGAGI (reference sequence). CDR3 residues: CASSYSRVGQNSPLHF. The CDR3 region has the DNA TGTGCCAGCAGTTACTCGAGAGTCGGCCAGAATTCACCCCTCCACTTT.

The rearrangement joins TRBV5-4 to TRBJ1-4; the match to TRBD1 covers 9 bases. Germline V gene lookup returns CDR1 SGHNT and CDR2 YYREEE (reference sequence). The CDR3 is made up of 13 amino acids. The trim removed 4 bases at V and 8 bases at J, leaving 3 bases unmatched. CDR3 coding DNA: TGTGCCAGCAGCCGGGACAGGGAGGAAAAACTGTTTTTT. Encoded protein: CASSRDREEKLFF.

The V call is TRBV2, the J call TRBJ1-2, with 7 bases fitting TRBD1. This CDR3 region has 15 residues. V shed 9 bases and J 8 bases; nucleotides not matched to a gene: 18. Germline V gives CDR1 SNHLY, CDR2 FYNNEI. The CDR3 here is CARAGQGDPWWGYTF. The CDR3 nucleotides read TGTGCCAGAGCGGGGCAGGGGGATCCTTGGTGGGGCTACACCTTC.

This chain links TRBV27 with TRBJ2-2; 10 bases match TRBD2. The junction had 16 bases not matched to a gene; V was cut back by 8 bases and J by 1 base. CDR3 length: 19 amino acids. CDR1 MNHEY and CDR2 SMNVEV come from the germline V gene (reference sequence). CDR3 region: CASGKAGGIRWENTGELFF. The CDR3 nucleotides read TGTGCCAGCGGTAAAGCGGGAGGGATACGCTGGGAGAACACCGGGGAGCTGTTTTTT.

CDR3 region: CASSPAGGLGEQYF. The CDR3 region has the DNA TGTGCCAGCTCACCAGCCGGGGGTTTAGGCGAGCAGTACTTC. V gene TRBV18 combines with J gene TRBJ2-7, with D maybe TRBD2 (6 bases). CDR1 KGHSH and CDR2 LQKENI come from the germline V gene. Trimming took off 2 bases at V and 6 bases at J, with 14 bases between the two ends. This CDR3 has 14 residues.